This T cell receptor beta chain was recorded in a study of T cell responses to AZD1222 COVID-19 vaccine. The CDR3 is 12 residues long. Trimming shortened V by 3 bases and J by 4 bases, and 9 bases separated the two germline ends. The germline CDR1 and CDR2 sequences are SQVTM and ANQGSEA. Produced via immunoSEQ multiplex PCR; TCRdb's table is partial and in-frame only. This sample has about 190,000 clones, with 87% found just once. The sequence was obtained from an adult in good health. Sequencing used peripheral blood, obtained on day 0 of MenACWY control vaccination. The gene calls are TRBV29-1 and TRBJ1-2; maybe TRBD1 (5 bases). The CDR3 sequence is CSVETARYGYTF. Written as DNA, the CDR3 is TGCAGCGTTGAGACAGCACGCTATGGCTACACCTTC. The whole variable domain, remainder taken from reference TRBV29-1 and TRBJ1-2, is SAVISQKPSRDICQRGTSLTIQCQVDSQVTMMFWYRQQPGQSLTLIATANQGSEATYESGFVIDKFPISRPNLTFSTLTVSNMSPEDSSIYLCSVETARYGYTFGSGTRLTVV.